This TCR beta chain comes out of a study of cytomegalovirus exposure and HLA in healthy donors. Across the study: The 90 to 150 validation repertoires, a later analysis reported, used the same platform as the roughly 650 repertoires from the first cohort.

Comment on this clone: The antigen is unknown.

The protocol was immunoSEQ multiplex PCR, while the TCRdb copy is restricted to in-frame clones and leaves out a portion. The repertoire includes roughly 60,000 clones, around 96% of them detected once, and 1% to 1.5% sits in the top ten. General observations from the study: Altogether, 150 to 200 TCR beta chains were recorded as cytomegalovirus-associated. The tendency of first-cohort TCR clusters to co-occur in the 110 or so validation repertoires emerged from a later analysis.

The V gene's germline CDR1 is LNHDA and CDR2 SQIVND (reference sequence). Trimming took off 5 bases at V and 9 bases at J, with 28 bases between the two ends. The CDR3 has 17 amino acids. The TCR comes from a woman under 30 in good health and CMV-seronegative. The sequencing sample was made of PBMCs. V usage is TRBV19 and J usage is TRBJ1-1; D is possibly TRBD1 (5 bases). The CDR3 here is CASSAPEGLRGRGQAFF. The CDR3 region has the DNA TGTGCCAGTAGTGCCCCCGAGGGGCTGCGGGGCCGCGGACAAGCTTTCTTT.